This TCR beta chain was observed in a study of OX40 agonist ivuxolimab in advanced cancers. Study as a whole: Partial responses were seen in three patients, one with hepatocellular carcinoma and two with cutaneous melanoma. Study-wide results and caveats: CD4+ and CD8+ blood T cells expanded clonally by week 6 at 0.1 to 3.0 mg/kg. Several nonresponders also turned out to have low normalized T-cell clonal expansion.

Libraries were prepared by immunoSEQ multiplex PCR; TCRdb keeps only in-frame clonotypes and omits some of them. The sample carries around 100,000 clones, about nine tenths recorded once. V lost 4 bases to trimming and J lost 4 bases; unmatched junction nucleotides: 2. CDR1 is MNHEY and CDR2 is SMNVEV in the germline V gene (reference sequence). The CDR3 is made up of 14 amino acids. To note about this clone: Its antigen is unknown.

The sequenced sample was CD4+ or CD8+ T cells sorted from blood, obtained in a trial of the OX40 agonist ivuxolimab. This TCR came from an adult with an advanced solid tumor such as melanoma, head and neck, liver or kidney cancer. The V gene is TRBV27, the J gene TRBJ1-5, with TRBD1 matching 9 bases. CDR3: CASSSGQGNQPQHF. The CDR3 DNA reads TGTGCCAGCAGTTCGGGACAGGGTAATCAGCCCCAGCATTTT.